The 17 T cell receptor beta chains below all came from one sample that was sequenced in a study of cytomegalovirus exposure and HLA in healthy donors. 60 Vbeta and 13 Jbeta primers were used in PCR. Libraries were prepared by immunoSEQ multiplex PCR; TCRdb keeps only in-frame clonotypes and omits some of them. This sample carries 120,000 or so clones, 74% of them seen once, and the ten largest clones take 4%. The specimen was PBMCs. All receptors come from a man between 35 and 55 years old in good health and CMV-seropositive.

This chain connects TRBV2 to TRBJ1-6; D gene ambiguous. This CDR3 has 16 residues. V shed 1 base and J shed 5 bases, with 12 bases lying between them. Germline lookup yields CDR1 SNHLY and CDR2 FYNNEI. The CDR3 bases are TGTGCCAGCAGTGAAGGACCCAGCGCCAATAATTCACCCCTCCACTTT. It translates to CASSEGPSANNSPLHF. Full variable domain (missing parts from reference TRBV2 and TRBJ1-6): EPEVTQTPSHQVTQMGQEVILRCVPISNHLYFYWYRQILGQKVEFLVSFYNNEISEKSEIFDDQFSVERPDGSNFTLKIRSTKLEDSAMYFCASSEGPSANNSPLHFGNGTRLTVT.

The J gene is TRBJ2-7, the V gene TRBV15, with 7 bases lining up with TRBD2. Trimming took 4 bases from V and 2 from J; bases not matched to a gene: 5. This CDR3 has 14 amino acids. Germline CDR1 reads LNHNV; CDR2 reads YYDKDF (reference sequence). The CDR3 DNA follows: TGTGCCACCAGCATCGGGGGAGGGACCTACGAGCAGTACTTC. It yields the protein CATSIGGGTYEQYF.

The CDR3 sequence: CASPPEGSNQPQHF. CDR3 bases: TGTGCCAGCCCGCCGGAGGGAAGCAATCAGCCCCAGCATTTT. This chain links TRBV18 with TRBJ1-5; D not certain. Trimming removed 8 bases at V and 1 base at J, with 12 bases between. The CDR3 totals 14 residues. Germline CDR1 reads KGHSH; CDR2 reads LQKENI.

The gene calls are TRBV29-1 and TRBJ2-2; TRBD2 might be the D (6 bases). Trimming took 8 bases from V and 3 from J, leaving 16 bases between them. Looked up from germline, CDR1 is SQVTM and CDR2 is ANQGSEA. This CDR3 region has 14 residues. In DNA form, the CDR3 reads TGCAGCTACGCGCGGGGCGCCGACACCGGGGAGCTGTTTTTT. It encodes CSYARGADTGELFF.

This clone has only a few counts. The J gene is TRBJ2-7, the V gene TRBV10-3; 9 nucleotides match TRBD2. The CDR3 length is 17 residues. In germline, CDR1 is ENHRY, CDR2 SYGVKD. V trimming: 3 bases; J trimming: 3 bases; junction bases outside the gene matches: 12. The CDR3 nucleotides read TGTGCCATCAGTGAAACCGGGACTAGCAAGACAAGCTACGAGCAGTACTTC. It encodes CAISETGTSKTSYEQYF.

V and J are TRBV11-2 and TRBJ2-5; D is possibly TRBD1 (6 bases). CDR3 size: 15 residues. Germline V gene lookup returns CDR1 SGHAT and CDR2 FQNNGV. Between the trimmed V and J ends, which lost 5 bases and 7 bases, there was a span of 20 bases. CDR3 sequence reads: CASSRGTPTLGTQYF. The CDR3 DNA sequence: TGTGCCAGCAGCCGAGGGACACCGACTTTAGGGACCCAGTACTTC. The full variable domain, rest sourced from reference TRBV11-2 and TRBJ2-5, is EAGVAQSPRYKIIEKRQSVAFWCNPISGHATLYWYQQILGQGPKLLIQFQNNGVVDDSQLPKDRFSAERLKGVDSTLKIQPAKLEDSAVYLCASSRGTPTLGTQYFGPGTRLLVL.

The chain employs TRBV28 and TRBJ2-2; TRBD2 aligns across 8 bases. The V gene end was trimmed by 8 bases and the J gene end by 5 bases; junction bases not matched to a gene: 10. Germline V lookup: CDR1 MDHEN, CDR2 SYDVKM. There are 15 residues in the CDR3. CDR3 sequence: CASEGREVGTGELFF. In nucleotides, the CDR3 is TGTGCCAGCGAGGGGCGGGAGGTTGGAACCGGGGAGCTGTTTTTT.

A few counts support this clone. The chain combines TRBV28 with TRBJ1-2; D uncertain. Trimming shortened V by 7 bases and J by 1 base, and 19 bases separated the two germline ends. The germline CDR1 and CDR2 sequences are MDHEN and SYDVKM. This CDR3 contains 16 residues. The CDR3 sequence: CASTVSPWRNNYGYTF. Here the CDR3 DNA reads TGTGCCAGCACCGTGTCCCCATGGCGGAATAACTATGGCTACACCTTC.

The chain couples TRBV27 to TRBJ2-3; TRBD2 matches 11 bases. The CDR3 consists of 15 residues. Germline CDR1 and CDR2: MNHEY and SMNVEV (reference sequence). J gave up 6 bases and V 6 bases, and 8 bases lay outside the gene matches. CDR3 sequence reads: CASSRSGRAGDTQYF. The CDR3 nucleotides are TGTGCCAGCAGCCGTAGCGGGAGGGCCGGGGATACGCAGTATTTT.

This clone was recorded once. V and J are TRBV5-6 and TRBJ1-2; weak D call: TRBD1 (6 bases). V lost 0 bases, J lost 2 bases, and 11 bases lay in between. In germline, CDR1 is SGHDT, CDR2 YYEEEE. The CDR3 sequence is 15 residues long. CDR3 bases: TGTGCCAGCAGCTTGGGTCCAGGGGTAAACTATGGCTACACCTTC. It translates to CASSLGPGVNYGYTF.

Written as DNA, the CDR3 is TGTGCCAGCAGAATAACTGGAAACACCATATATTTT. Translation gives CASRITGNTIYF. The chain links TRBV2 to TRBJ1-3; D is uncertain. The ends were cut back, 6 bases at V and 2 bases at J, with 5 bases in the middle. The germline gives CDR1 SNHLY, CDR2 FYNNEI. The CDR3 sequence is 12 residues long.

The chain uses TRBV6-5 and TRBJ2-7, with 7 bases matching TRBD2. The germline V gene has CDR1 MNHEY and CDR2 SVGAGI. The CDR3 has 16 amino acids. Trimming at V came to 0 bases and at J to 2 bases, leaving 7 bases not matched to a gene. The CDR3: CASSYSFREATYEQYF. The CDR3 DNA reads as TGTGCCAGCAGTTACTCGTTCCGGGAGGCAACCTACGAGCAGTACTTC.

The chain employs TRBV28 and TRBJ1-6; TRBD1 agrees at 7 bases. Germline V gene sequence: CDR1 MDHEN, CDR2 SYDVKM. V shed 5 bases, J shed 13 bases, and the junction held 11 bases outside the gene matches. There are 14 residues in the CDR3. CDR3 sequence: CASSKTGIRSPLHF. The CDR3 nucleotides are TGTGCCAGCAGTAAGACAGGGATCCGCTCCCCCCTCCACTTT. Complete variable domain (other parts from reference TRBV28 and TRBJ1-6): DVKVTQSSRYLVKRTGEKVFLECVQDMDHENMFWYRQDPGLGLRLIYFSYDVKMKEKGDIPEGYSVSREKKERFSLILESASTNQTSMYLCASSKTGIRSPLHFGNGTRLTVT.

This clone was seen once. J is TRBJ1-1 and V is TRBV28; weak D call: TRBD1 (6 bases). V lost 7 bases, J lost 10 bases, and 16 bases lay in between. There are 12 residues in the CDR3. CDR1 MDHEN and CDR2 SYDVKM come from the germline V gene. The CDR3 spells CASNKKGVRAFF. The CDR3 region has the DNA TGTGCCAGCAACAAGAAGGGGGTGCGAGCTTTCTTT.

The chain couples TRBV27 to TRBJ1-1, with a possible D match to TRBD1 (5 bases). This CDR3 has 13 residues. The V end lost 3 bases, the J end lost 8 bases, and 13 bases lay between the germline ends. Germline V gives CDR1 MNHEY, CDR2 SMNVEV (reference sequence). CDR3 DNA sequence: TGTGCCAGCAGTTTCTTACGATCAGGGGAAGCTTTCTTT. The encoded protein is CASSFLRSGEAFF.

This chain's CDR3 is CASSPTGKGSYEQYF. The CDR3 DNA reads as TGTGCCAGCAGCCCGACAGGGAAGGGGTCCTACGAGCAGTACTTC. The chain employs TRBV28 and TRBJ2-7, with 7 nucleotides matching TRBD1. CDR1 is MDHEN and CDR2 is SYDVKM in the germline V gene. V shed 6 bases, J shed 1 base, and the junction held 9 bases outside the gene matches. The CDR3 has 15 residues. Drawing the rest from reference TRBV28 and TRBJ2-7, the complete variable domain is DVKVTQSSRYLVKRTGEKVFLECVQDMDHENMFWYRQDPGLGLRLIYFSYDVKMKEKGDIPEGYSVSREKKERFSLILESASTNQTSMYLCASSPTGKGSYEQYFGPGTRLTVT.

The chain joins TRBV5-1 to TRBJ2-7; D remains ambiguous. The germline V and J ends were trimmed by 0 bases and 0 bases, with 10 bases remaining between them. From germline, CDR1 is SGHRS and CDR2 YFSETQ. CDR3 size: 15 residues. In DNA, the CDR3 is TGCGCCAGCAGCTTGGGCCAGAGGAGCTCCTACGAGCAGTACTTC. Protein: CASSLGQRSSYEQYF.